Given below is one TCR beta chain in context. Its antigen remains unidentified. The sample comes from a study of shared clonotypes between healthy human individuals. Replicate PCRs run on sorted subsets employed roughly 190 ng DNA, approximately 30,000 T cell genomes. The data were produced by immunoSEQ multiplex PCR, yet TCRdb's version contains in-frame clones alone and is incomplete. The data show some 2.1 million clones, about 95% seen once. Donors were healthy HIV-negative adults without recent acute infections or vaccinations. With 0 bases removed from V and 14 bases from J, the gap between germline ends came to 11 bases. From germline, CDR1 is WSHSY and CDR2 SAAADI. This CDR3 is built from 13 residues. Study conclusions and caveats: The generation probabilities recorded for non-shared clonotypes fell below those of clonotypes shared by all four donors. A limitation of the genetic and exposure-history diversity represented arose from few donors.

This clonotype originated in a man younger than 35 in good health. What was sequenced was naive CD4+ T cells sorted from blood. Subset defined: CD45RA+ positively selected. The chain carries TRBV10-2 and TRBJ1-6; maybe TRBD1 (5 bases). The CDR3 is CASSESGDRALHF. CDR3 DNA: TGCGCCAGCAGTGAGTCGGGGGACCGGGCCCTCCACTTT.